What follows is one T cell receptor (beta chain) and its context. Its antigen is not identified. In the same sample, other DNA sequences code for this CDR3. This record comes from a study of shared clonotypes between healthy human individuals. Sequencing used immunoSEQ multiplex PCR; TCRdb keeps in-frame clones, though not all of them. The top ten clones hold roughly 0.13% of a sample with some 2,100,000 clones, nearly 97% of them seen once. Findings and caveats of the study: Only blood was sampled; tissue repertoires likely differ. Generation of non-shared clonotypes was less probable than generation of clonotypes shared by all four donors.

Sequencing was performed on naive CD4+ T cells sorted from blood. Subset: CD45RA+ positively selected. The sequence was obtained from a man younger than 30 in good health.

CDR3 nucleotides: TGCGCCAGCAGCCCCGGGACTGCCTACGAGCAGTACTTC. Protein sequence: CASSPGTAYEQYF. The chain combines TRBV5-1 with TRBJ2-7; D might be TRBD2 (6 bases). CDR3 length: 13 residues. Germline lookup yields CDR1 SGHRS and CDR2 YFSETQ. V dropped 4 bases and J dropped 2 bases, with 10 bases sitting between them.